This T cell receptor beta chain is from a study of T cell responses to AZD1222 COVID-19 vaccine. General observations from the study: Only a handful of AZD1222 recipients, several in all, had baseline seropositivity.

Clones were read by immunoSEQ multiplex PCR, and TCRdb kept only the in-frame ones, dropping some. The table shows about 83,000 clones, with around 89% occurring only once. Details on this clone: Its specificity is unknown.

The CDR3 runs 13 residues. Between the trimmed V and J ends, which lost 7 bases and 2 bases, there was a span of 6 bases. From germline, CDR1 is MNHEY and CDR2 SMNVEV (reference sequence). This receptor was taken from an adult in good health. J is TRBJ2-6 and V is TRBV27; no definite D call. Sequencing used peripheral blood, obtained on day 0 of MenACWY control vaccination. The CDR3 region is CASTKPGANVLTF. CDR3 DNA sequence: TGTGCCAGCACCAAACCTGGGGCCAACGTCCTGACTTTC.